This T cell receptor beta chain was sequenced for a study of shared clonotypes between healthy human individuals. Whole-study findings and limits: What naive subsets generally showed was a larger estimated richness than memory subsets showed. The generation probabilities recorded for non-shared clonotypes fell below those of clonotypes shared by all four donors.

In the case of this clone: Its antigen is unknown. Other nucleotide sequences from this sample produce the same CDR3.

The test was conducted at deep level. Method: immunoSEQ multiplex PCR; TCRdb's copy keeps in-frame clones and lacks some. Of over 2,000,000 clones in the sample, roughly 95% were seen once. Germline V gives CDR1 ENHRY, CDR2 SYGVKD. The V gene lost 4 bases and the J gene lost 2 bases, with 9 bases spanning the gap. This CDR3 is built from 13 residues. It was CD45RO-negative cells, positively selected for CCR7, that made up naive CD8 cells, with terminally differentiated effector memory CD45RA+ cells excluded. All participating donors were Caucasian adults from Nashville, Tennessee. The V gene is TRBV10-3, the J gene TRBJ2-7, with a tentative D call TRBD2 (5 bases). Material for sequencing was naive CD8+ T cells from PBMCs. The source of this sequence is a man between 18 and 29 years old in good health. Some clones in this sample may be carry-over from other donors' samples. The DNA of the CDR3 is TGTGCCATCAGTGTTTCGGGGACCTACGAGCAGTACTTC. This sequence encodes CAISVSGTYEQYF.